The 13 T cell receptor beta chains reported below all come from one sample, sequenced in a study of blood T cells in healthy people across ages (dated by TCRdb to between 2015 and 2017). Libraries were built with 5' RACE. Instrument on record: Illumina HiSeq 2500. A second PCR of roughly 6 to 11 cycles was run with a J-beta primer mix and a sample-barcoded 5' primer. The public reads were reanalyzed by TCRdb: fastp trimming at Q25, MiXCR alignment, in-frame beta chains only. All rows with the same CDR3 protein become a single entry with the most common DNA and genes. The sample table lists about 1.7 million distinct CDR3 sequences, 28% of them with a count of one. Jointly, the top ten make up 7.7% of the sample. The sequenced sample was blood. All receptors derive from a woman in her thirties in good health.

Turning to this clonotype: Given a much more abundant clone one base away, this may be a read error. V is TRBV7-9 and J is TRBJ2-6; D is perhaps TRBD2 (6 bases). The CDR3 consists of 14 residues. CDR1 and CDR2 from the germline V gene are SEHNR and FQNEAQ (reference sequence). Trimming pared 11 bases from V and 0 bases from J, leaving 11 bases between. Here the CDR3 DNA reads TGTGCCTCCGGGGGAAACTCTGGGGCCAACGTCCTGACTTTC. Its protein is CASGGNSGANVLTF. The variable domain in full, with the rest retrieved from reference TRBV7-9 and TRBJ2-6, is DTGVSQNPRHKITKRGQNVTFRCDPISEHNRLYWYRQTLGQGPEFLTYFQNEAQLEKSRLLSDRFSAERPKGSFSTLEIQRTEQGDSAMYLCASGGNSGANVLTFGAGSRLTVL.

In this sample, this clonotype turned up a few times. The gene calls are TRBV5-5 and TRBJ2-4; D may be TRBD1 (6 bases). Trimming removed 0 bases at V and 4 bases at J, with 14 bases between. Germline loops: CDR1 SGHKS, CDR2 YYEKEE (reference sequence). The CDR3 contains 16 residues. CDR3 protein: CASSLAGHGVKNIQYF. The CDR3 DNA reads as TGTGCCAGCAGCTTGGCGGGACACGGGGTAAAAAACATTCAGTACTTC.

This clonotype occurred many times. V gene TRBV12-3 or TRBV12-4 combines with J gene TRBJ2-1; 10 bases line up with TRBD2. This CDR3 has 16 amino acids. Germline trimming cut 3 bases from V and 6 bases from J; bases unmatched to any gene: 8. DNA of the CDR3: TGTGCCAGCAGTTTCACAGCGGGAGGGTCGCTCAATGAGCAGTTCTTC. This sequence encodes CASSFTAGGSLNEQFF.

The rearrangement joins TRBV28 to TRBJ1-2, with D tentatively TRBD1 (6 bases). V lost 10 bases and J 7 bases, leaving 19 bases between the germline ends. Germline V CDR1 and CDR2: MDHEN, SYDVKM. The CDR3 is made up of 13 amino acids. This chain's CDR3 is CATDPWGALGYTF. For the CDR3, the DNA is TGTGCCACCGACCCTTGGGGGGCGCTTGGCTACACCTTC.

This clonotype was counted only a few times. The V gene is TRBV12-3 or TRBV12-4, the J gene TRBJ2-1, with a tentative D call TRBD2 (7 bases). Trimming took 6 bases from V and 4 from J, leaving 13 bases between them. The CDR3 consists of 14 residues. CDR3 nucleotide sequence: TGTGCCAGCAGCCCCGCGGGGGCATACAATGAGCAGTTCTTC. Translated: CASSPAGAYNEQFF.

The rearrangement uses TRBV12-3 or TRBV12-4 and TRBJ1-5, with D possibly TRBD1 on 5 matching bases. Deletions cut 5 bases from V and 0 bases from J, with 11 bases between. This CDR3 is built from 15 residues. The CDR3 nucleotides are TGTGCCAGCAGTACCAGAGACAGTAGCAATCAGCCCCAGCATTTT. Amino acid sequence: CASSTRDSSNQPQHF.

This clonotype occurred many times. The chain carries TRBV29-1 and TRBJ2-1; TRBD2 agrees at 10 bases. The V segment lost 7 bases and the J segment 6 bases; nucleotides outside the gene matches: 6. The CDR3 spans 13 residues. Germline V CDR1 and CDR2: SQVTM, ANQGSEA. Written as DNA, the CDR3 is TGCAGCGCCGCTAGCGGGAGAAGCAATGAGCAGTTCTTC. Residues: CSAASGRSNEQFF.

This clonotype was seen once. The gene calls are TRBV5-1 and TRBJ2-3; the match to TRBD2 covers 8 bases. The CDR3 consists of 17 residues. V trimming: 0 bases; J trimming: 0 bases; junction bases outside the gene matches: 6. Germline V gene lookup returns CDR1 SGHRS and CDR2 YFSETQ. CDR3 sequence: CASSLAGGAGSTDTQYF. The CDR3 coding sequence is TGCGCCAGCAGCTTGGCCGGGGGGGCCGGGAGCACAGATACGCAGTATTTT. The whole variable domain, remainder taken from reference TRBV5-1 and TRBJ2-3, is KAGVTQTPRYLIKTRGQQVTLSCSPISGHRSVSWYQQTPGQGLQFLFEYFSETQRNKGNFPGRFSGRQFSNSRSEMNVSTLELGDSALYLCASSLAGGAGSTDTQYFGPGTRLTVL.

This clonotype has a single count. The J gene is TRBJ2-1, the V gene TRBV7-2; D might be TRBD1 (5 bases). Germline V gene sequence: CDR1 SGHTA, CDR2 FQGNSA. The germline V and J ends were trimmed by 5 bases and 2 bases, with 10 bases remaining between them. The CDR3 totals 14 residues. CDR3 residues: CASSPRVTYNEQFF. Written as DNA, the CDR3 is TGTGCCAGCAGCCCCAGGGTTACCTACAATGAGCAGTTCTTC.

This chain links TRBV20-1 with TRBJ1-6, with a tentative D call TRBD1 (5 bases). The V end lost 2 bases, the J end lost 5 bases, and 13 bases lay between the germline ends. Germline assignment: CDR1 DFQATT and CDR2 SNEGSKA (reference sequence). CDR3 length: 15 residues. The CDR3 DNA follows: TGCAGTGCTAGACTTGGGGCAGGTCATAATTCACCCCTCCACTTT. It translates to CSARLGAGHNSPLHF.

About this clonotype: The junction does not match germline at one end; this may be a read error. The chain recombines TRBV12-5 with TRBJ2-7; 12 positions match TRBD2. The CDR3 consists of 15 residues. Germline CDR1 LGHNT, CDR2 FRNRAP. CDR3 DNA sequence: TGTGCTAGTGGACCGAAAACCGTGACTAGCGGGAGTTTGCACTTC. The encoded protein is CASGPKTVTSGSLHF. Drawing the rest from reference TRBV12-5 and TRBJ2-7, the complete variable domain is DARVTQTPRHKVTEMGQEVTMRCQPILGHNTVFWYRQTMMQGLELLAYFRNRAPLDDSGMPKDRFSAEMPDATLATLKIQPSEPRDSAVYFCASGPKTVTSGSLHFGPGTRLTVT.

The chain is built from TRBV28 and TRBJ2-4; tentatively, D is TRBD1 (6 bases). V lost 3 bases to trimming and J lost 1 base, with 13 bases between them. The germline V gene has CDR1 MDHEN and CDR2 SYDVKM. The length of the CDR3 is 16 residues. CDR3: CASSFWPGAAKNIQYF. The CDR3 DNA follows: TGTGCCAGCAGTTTTTGGCCAGGGGCGGCCAAAAACATTCAGTACTTC.

The chain combines TRBV19 with TRBJ1-2; the D gene is possibly TRBD1 (5 bases). Looked up from germline, CDR1 is LNHDA and CDR2 is SQIVND (reference sequence). This CDR3 contains 14 residues. V was pared by 3 bases and J by 8 bases, with 16 bases between. The CDR3 spells CASSIRRGAGGYTF. The CDR3 DNA sequence: TGTGCCAGTAGTATTCGGAGGGGTGCCGGCGGCTACACCTTC.